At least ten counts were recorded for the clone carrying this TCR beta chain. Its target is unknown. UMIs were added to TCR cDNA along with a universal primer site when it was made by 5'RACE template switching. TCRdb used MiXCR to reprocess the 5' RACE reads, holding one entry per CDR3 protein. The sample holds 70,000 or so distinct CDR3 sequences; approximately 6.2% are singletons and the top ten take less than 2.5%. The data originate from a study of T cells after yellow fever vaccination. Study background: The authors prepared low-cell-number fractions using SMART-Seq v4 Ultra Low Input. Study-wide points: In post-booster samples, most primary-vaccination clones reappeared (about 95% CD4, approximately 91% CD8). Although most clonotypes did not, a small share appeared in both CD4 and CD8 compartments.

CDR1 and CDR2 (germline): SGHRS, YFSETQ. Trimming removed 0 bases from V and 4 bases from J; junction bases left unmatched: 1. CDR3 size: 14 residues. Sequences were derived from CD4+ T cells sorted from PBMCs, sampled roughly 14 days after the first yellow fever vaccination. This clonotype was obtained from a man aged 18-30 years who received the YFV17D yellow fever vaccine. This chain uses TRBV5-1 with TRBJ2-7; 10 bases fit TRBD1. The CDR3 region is CASSLGDRGYEQYF. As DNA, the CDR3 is TGCGCCAGCAGCTTGGGGGACAGGGGTTACGAGCAGTACTTC.